This TCR beta chain was sequenced during a study of T cell repertoires in cytomegalovirus infection. Study-level information: Researchers turned to recently identified HLA-C-restricted CMV epitopes as well as well-studied HLA-B-restricted ones. Through public TCR beta signatures, both CMV infection and matching HLA type were indicated. Whole-study results and caveats: In two of eight donors, the top clonotype was HLA-C-restricted CMV-specific.

Germline V CDR1 and CDR2: MNHEY, SVGEGT. This CDR3 is built from 14 residues. TCRdb analysed the reads with MiXCR anew, one entry per CDR3 protein. The sample lists approximately 1,000,000 distinct CDR3 sequences; roughly 30% were seen once. Regarding this clonotype: The antigen remains unidentified. This may be a read error: a much more frequent sequence differs by one nucleotide.

The sample was cultured CD8+ T cells from PBMCs, taken from culture after CMV antigen stimulation. The receptor's source is a human donor in good health (CMV status not recorded). Some clones in this sample may be carry-over from other donors' samples. The rearrangement uses TRBV6-2 or TRBV6-3 and TRBJ2-6; D not resolved. CDR3 region: CASSLLTGTNVLTF. In DNA form, the CDR3 reads TGTGCCAGCAGTCTTCTTACTGGGACCAACGTCCTGACTTTC.